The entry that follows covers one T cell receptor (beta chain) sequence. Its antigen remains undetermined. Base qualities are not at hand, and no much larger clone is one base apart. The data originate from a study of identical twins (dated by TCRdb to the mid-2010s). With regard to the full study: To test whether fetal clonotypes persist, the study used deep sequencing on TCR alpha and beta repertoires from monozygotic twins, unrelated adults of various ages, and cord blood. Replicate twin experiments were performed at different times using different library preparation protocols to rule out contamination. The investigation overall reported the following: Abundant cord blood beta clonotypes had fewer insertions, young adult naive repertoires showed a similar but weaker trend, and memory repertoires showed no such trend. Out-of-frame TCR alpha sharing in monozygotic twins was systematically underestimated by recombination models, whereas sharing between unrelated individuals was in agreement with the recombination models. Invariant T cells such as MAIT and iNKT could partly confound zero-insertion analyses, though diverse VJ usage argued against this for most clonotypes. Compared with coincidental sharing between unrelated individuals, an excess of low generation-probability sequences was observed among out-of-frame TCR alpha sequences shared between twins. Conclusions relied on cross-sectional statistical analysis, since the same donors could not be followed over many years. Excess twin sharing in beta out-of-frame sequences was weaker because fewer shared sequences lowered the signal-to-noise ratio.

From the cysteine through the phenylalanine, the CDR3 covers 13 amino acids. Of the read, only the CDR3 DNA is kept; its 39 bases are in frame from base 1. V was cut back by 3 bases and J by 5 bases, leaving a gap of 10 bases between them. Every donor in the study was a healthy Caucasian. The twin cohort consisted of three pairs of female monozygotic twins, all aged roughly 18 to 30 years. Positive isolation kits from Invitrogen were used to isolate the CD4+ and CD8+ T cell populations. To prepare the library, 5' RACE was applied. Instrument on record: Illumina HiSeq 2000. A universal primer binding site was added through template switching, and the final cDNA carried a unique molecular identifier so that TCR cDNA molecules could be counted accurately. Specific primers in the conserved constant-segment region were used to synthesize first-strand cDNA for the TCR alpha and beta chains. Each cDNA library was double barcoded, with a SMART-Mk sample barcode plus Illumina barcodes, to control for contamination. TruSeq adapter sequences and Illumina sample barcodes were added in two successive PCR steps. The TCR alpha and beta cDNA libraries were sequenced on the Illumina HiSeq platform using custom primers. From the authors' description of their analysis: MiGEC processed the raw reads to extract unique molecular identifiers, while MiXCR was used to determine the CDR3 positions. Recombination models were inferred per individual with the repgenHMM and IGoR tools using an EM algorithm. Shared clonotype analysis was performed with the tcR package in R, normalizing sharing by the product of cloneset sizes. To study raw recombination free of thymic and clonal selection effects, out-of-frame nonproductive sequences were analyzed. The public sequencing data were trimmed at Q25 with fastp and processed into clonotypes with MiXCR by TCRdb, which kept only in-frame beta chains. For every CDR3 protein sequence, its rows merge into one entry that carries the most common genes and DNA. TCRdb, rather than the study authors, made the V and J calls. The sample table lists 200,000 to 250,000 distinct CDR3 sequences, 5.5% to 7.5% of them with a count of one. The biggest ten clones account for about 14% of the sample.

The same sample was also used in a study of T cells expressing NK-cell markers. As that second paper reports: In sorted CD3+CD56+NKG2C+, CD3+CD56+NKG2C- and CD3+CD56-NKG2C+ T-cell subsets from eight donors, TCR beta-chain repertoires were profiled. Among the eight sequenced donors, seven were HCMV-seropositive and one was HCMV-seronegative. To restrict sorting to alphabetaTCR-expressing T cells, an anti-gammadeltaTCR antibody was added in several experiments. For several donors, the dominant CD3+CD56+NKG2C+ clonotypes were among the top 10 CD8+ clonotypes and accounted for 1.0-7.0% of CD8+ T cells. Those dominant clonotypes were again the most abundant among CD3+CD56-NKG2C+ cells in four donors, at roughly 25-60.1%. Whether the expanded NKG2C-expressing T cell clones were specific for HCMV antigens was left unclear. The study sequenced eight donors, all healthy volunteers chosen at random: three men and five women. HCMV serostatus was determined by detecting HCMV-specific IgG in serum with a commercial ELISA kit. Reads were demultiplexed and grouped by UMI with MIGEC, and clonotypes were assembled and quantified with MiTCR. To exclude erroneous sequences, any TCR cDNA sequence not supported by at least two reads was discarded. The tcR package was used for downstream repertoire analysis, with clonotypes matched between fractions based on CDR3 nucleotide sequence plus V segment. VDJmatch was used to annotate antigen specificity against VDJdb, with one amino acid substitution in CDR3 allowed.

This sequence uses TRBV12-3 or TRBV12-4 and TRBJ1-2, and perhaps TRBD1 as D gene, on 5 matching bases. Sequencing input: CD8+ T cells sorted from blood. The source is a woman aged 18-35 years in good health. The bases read TGTGCCAGCAGTTTTTCCAGGGCTTATGGCTACACCTTC. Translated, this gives CASSFSRAYGYTF.